This T cell receptor (beta chain) came from a study of human T cells and chemical hapten exposure. Stated time point: patch test 2, 6 weeks after DPC sensitization. As to treatment: therapeutic diphenylcyclopropenone sensitization with weekly scalp DPC. This clonotype was detected many times. Using its own MiXCR run on the RACE reads, TCRdb lists one record per CDR3 protein. This sample has roughly 40,000 distinct CDR3 sequences; approximately 9% occur once, and the top ten carry 15%. V lost 4 bases, J lost 9 bases, and 13 bases lay in between. Germline assignment: CDR1 LGHDT and CDR2 YNNKEL (reference sequence). The length of the CDR3 is 12 residues.

The sample here was whole blood, taken in connection with sensitization to the hapten diphenylcyclopropenone (DPC). The J gene is TRBJ2-7, the V gene TRBV3-1; D is tentatively TRBD1 or TRBD2 (5 bases each). The origin of this receptor is a woman between 35 and 50 years old with alopecia areata. Some clones in this sample may be carry-over from other donors' samples. CDR3 amino acids: CASSRERGPQYF. CDR3 nucleotides: TGTGCCAGCAGCCGGGAGAGGGGACCGCAGTACTTC.